This T cell receptor (beta chain) appears in the sequencing data of a study of blood T cell repertoires in COVID-19. Study information: PBMCs, B-cell-depleted T cells, or T cells provided the cDNA or gDNA that made up the material.

Per germline, CDR1 KGHDR and CDR2 SFDVKD. V was cut by 5 bases and J by 9 bases, with 27 bases left in between. The CDR3 extends over 17 amino acids. In the original workflow: Estimates of nucleated cell counts were drawn from the amplification of reference gene primers. Libraries were prepared by immunoSEQ multiplex PCR; TCRdb keeps only in-frame clonotypes and omits some of them. That table gives V, J and clone size, and the DNA gave D and trimming. Here the sample spans under 500,000 clones, approximately 90% being singletons. This chain connects TRBV24-1 to TRBJ1-2; TRBD1 is a possible D gene (6 bases). The sequenced material came from peripheral blood. This receptor was taken from a young woman with acute or convalescent COVID-19. CDR3 in DNA: TGTGCCACCAGTGTTGCTGCCGGGACACCCGCCCTATTTCGCTACACCTTC. The encoded protein is CATSVAAGTPALFRYTF.